This entry describes one T cell receptor (beta chain). Its matching antigen is unknown. V gave up 3 bases and J gave up 5 bases; unmatched junction bases: 2. Per germline, CDR1 LNHDA and CDR2 SQIVND (reference sequence). This CDR3 has 15 residues. Use of 60 Vbeta and 13 Jbeta primers characterized the PCR. Profiling relied on immunoSEQ multiplex PCR, and the TCRdb table lists in-frame clones only, not all of them. The sample carries over 100,000 clones, 50% to 80% recorded once. This sample stems from a study of cytomegalovirus exposure and HLA in healthy donors. Overall study results and limits: Serostatus for CMV was the only available immune exposure information.

This TCR derives from a woman aged 40 to 55 in good health and CMV-seropositive. This chain uses TRBV19 with TRBJ2-1, with 12 bases matching TRBD2. The sample consisted of PBMCs. The CDR3 DNA follows: TGTGCCAGTAGTATTCTAGCGGGGGGGCACAATGAGCAGTTCTTC. Translating it yields CASSILAGGHNEQFF.